Below, 16 T cell receptor beta chains from the same sample are listed, as sequenced in a study of T-cell reconstitution after alpha-beta-depleted transplantation in children. Unique molecular identifiers were incorporated during preparation of the TCRbeta library. In TCRdb, the PCR reads were re-called with MiXCR into one record per CDR3 protein. This sample has under 850,000 distinct CDR3 sequences, with under 15% found just once. The sequencing here drew on PBMCs, taken before TCRalphabeta/CD19-depleted stem cell transplant. These receptors all come from a girl aged 2 to 10 with congenital amegakaryocytic thrombocytopenia, due to receive a stem cell transplant.

The CDR3 reads CASIRQGHYEQYF. The DNA for the CDR3 is TGTGCCAGCATACGACAGGGCCACTACGAGCAGTACTTC. The chain has TRBV25-1 and TRBJ2-7; 7 nucleotides agree with TRBD1. The CDR3 has 13 residues. Looked up from germline, CDR1 is MGHDK and CDR2 is SYGVNS. V gave up 7 bases and J gave up 3 bases; unmatched junction bases: 6.

This clonotype was observed a few times. V gene TRBV7-8 combines with J gene TRBJ2-7, with D hard to call. Per germline, CDR1 SGHVS and CDR2 FQNEAQ. This CDR3 contains 16 residues. V lost 1 base and J lost 1, with 14 bases in between. The CDR3 is CASSLVPLVSSYEQYF. CDR3 in DNA: TGTGCCAGCAGCTTAGTTCCTCTGGTTAGTTCCTACGAGCAGTACTTC.

This clonotype showed up just a few times. This chain connects TRBV5-1 to TRBJ2-5, with D possibly called TRBD1 or TRBD2 (5 bases each). V gave up 4 bases and J gave up 6 bases, with 19 bases separating them. CDR3 length equals 15 residues. Germline values: CDR1 SGHRS, CDR2 YFSETQ. In DNA, the CDR3 is TGCGCCAGCAGCGGGGACCGGGACGGTGGGAAGACCCAGTACTTC. Protein product: CASSGDRDGGKTQYF.

This clonotype has just a few counts. The rearrangement uses TRBV20-1 and TRBJ2-1, with TRBD2 matching over 10 bases. CDR1 DFQATT and CDR2 SNEGSKA come from the germline V gene (reference sequence). V was pared by 3 bases and J by 8 bases, with 10 bases of the junction left unmatched. The CDR3 consists of 15 residues. Here the CDR3 reads CSASDLAGVIDEQFF. The CDR3 nucleotides are TGCAGTGCTAGTGATCTAGCGGGAGTAATCGATGAGCAGTTCTTC.

A few counts support this clonotype. V usage is TRBV27 and J usage is TRBJ2-3; 10 bases map to TRBD2. Germline CDR1 and CDR2: MNHEY and SMNVEV (reference sequence). V lost 2 bases to trimming and J lost 0 bases; unmatched junction nucleotides: 17. This CDR3 is built from 21 residues. The CDR3 DNA is TGTGCCAGCAGTTTAATCTTTAAGGGACTAGCGTCTGATTCTAGCACAGATACGCAGTATTTT. Its protein is CASSLIFKGLASDSSTDTQYF.

The V gene is TRBV5-1, the J gene TRBJ1-1, with D unresolved. CDR1 and CDR2 (germline): SGHRS, YFSETQ. V lost 1 base and J 0 bases, leaving 10 bases between the germline ends. The CDR3 contains 15 residues. The CDR3 sequence is CASSLSGHLNTEAFF. CDR3 nucleotides: TGCGCCAGCAGCTTGTCCGGCCATTTGAACACTGAAGCTTTCTTT.

There are many counts of this clonotype. The rearrangement links TRBV10-3 to TRBJ2-2, with 8 positions matching TRBD2. Germline trimming cut 10 bases from V and 7 bases from J; bases unmatched to any gene: 14. This CDR3 is built from 15 residues. Germline lookup yields CDR1 ENHRY and CDR2 SYGVKD. For the CDR3, the DNA is TGTGCCACGATCAACGGGAGGGAGTCGAACGGGGAGCTGTTTTTT. This translates into CATINGRESNGELFF.

This clonotype has a count of ten or more. The V gene is TRBV5-1, the J gene TRBJ2-5, with 7 nucleotides matching TRBD1. CDR1 SGHRS and CDR2 YFSETQ come from the germline V gene. The length of the CDR3 is 14 residues. Trimming at V came to 1 base and at J to 1 base, leaving 1 base not matched to a gene. CDR3 coding DNA: TGCGCCAGCAGCTTGTGGGACAGCCAAGAGACCCAGTACTTC. Its translation is CASSLWDSQETQYF.

The rearrangement uses TRBV20-1 and TRBJ2-7; 12 nucleotides line up with TRBD2. CDR1 is DFQATT and CDR2 is SNEGSKA in the germline V gene (reference sequence). Trimming cost V 3 bases and J 2 bases; bases outside gene matches: 5. This CDR3 contains 15 residues. The CDR3 nucleotides read TGCAGTGCTAGGGGACTAGCGGGCAATACCTACGAGCAGTACTTC. Residues: CSARGLAGNTYEQYF.

This chain connects TRBV7-2 to TRBJ2-7, with D maybe TRBD1 (6 bases). The germline gives CDR1 SGHTA, CDR2 FQGNSA. There are 16 residues in the CDR3. Trimming stripped 3 bases from V and 2 bases from J, with 17 bases between. DNA of the CDR3: TGTGCCAGCAGCTTGGGGATCGACAGGAGGACCTACGAGCAGTACTTC. It translates to CASSLGIDRRTYEQYF.

There are many counts of this clonotype. The genes are TRBV29-1 and TRBJ2-1, with D uncertain. The CDR3 sequence is 11 residues long. V shed 6 bases and J shed 10 bases, with 13 bases lying between them. Germline loops: CDR1 SQVTM, CDR2 ANQGSEA. In DNA form, the CDR3 reads TGCAGCGTGAGACCGAGCACGGAGCAGTTCTTC. As protein: CSVRPSTEQFF.

The J gene is TRBJ2-6, the V gene TRBV7-9; tentative D call: TRBD1 (6 bases). The V end was cut by 5 bases, the J end by 3 bases, with 11 bases between. The CDR3 contains 15 residues. Looked up from germline, CDR1 is SEHNR and CDR2 is FQNEAQ (reference sequence). DNA of the CDR3: TGTGCCAGCAGCCTCGACAGGTTTGGGGCCAACGTCCTGACTTTC. As protein: CASSLDRFGANVLTF.

This clonotype was seen at least ten times. The genes are TRBV24-1 and TRBJ2-2, with unresolved D. Trimming removed 1 base at V and 0 bases at J, with 5 bases between. The CDR3 has 15 residues. The germline V gene has CDR1 KGHDR and CDR2 SFDVKD. In DNA form, the CDR3 reads TGTGCCACCAGTGATTTTCTGTCGAACACCGGGGAGCTGTTTTTT. Protein: CATSDFLSNTGELFF.

Ten or more counts support this clonotype. V gene TRBV11-2 combines with J gene TRBJ1-3; D possibly corresponds to TRBD1 (5 bases). The length of the CDR3 is 17 residues. Germline V gene data show CDR1 as SGHAT and CDR2 as FQNNGV. Trimming left V 1 base short and J 2 bases short, with 15 bases between. CDR3 sequence: CASSLAPRGVAGNTIYF. The DNA for the CDR3 is TGTGCCAGCAGCTTAGCTCCGCGGGGGGTGGCTGGAAACACCATATATTTT. Together with reference TRBV11-2 and TRBJ1-3, the CDR3 gives the full variable domain: EAGVAQSPRYKIIEKRQSVAFWCNPISGHATLYWYQQILGQGPKLLIQFQNNGVVDDSQLPKDRFSAERLKGVDSTLKIQPAKLEDSAVYLCASSLAPRGVAGNTIYFGEGSWLTVV.

The rearrangement uses TRBV29-1 and TRBJ2-1; 10 nucleotides line up with TRBD2. In germline, CDR1 is SQVTM, CDR2 ANQGSEA. This CDR3 has 13 amino acids. The V segment lost 2 bases and the J segment 10 bases; nucleotides outside the gene matches: 5. The CDR3 reads CSVESGRAREQFF. The CDR3 nucleotides read TGCAGCGTTGAAAGCGGGAGGGCCCGGGAGCAGTTCTTC.

This clonotype was observed at least ten times. V gene TRBV20-1 combines with J gene TRBJ2-7; a possible D gene is TRBD2 (5 bases). Trimming took off 3 bases at V and 9 bases at J, with 9 bases between the two ends. The CDR3 length is 10 residues. The germline gives CDR1 DFQATT, CDR2 SNEGSKA (reference sequence). CDR3 sequence reads: CSASREGQYF. The CDR3 region has the DNA TGCAGTGCTAGTCGGGAAGGGCAGTACTTC.